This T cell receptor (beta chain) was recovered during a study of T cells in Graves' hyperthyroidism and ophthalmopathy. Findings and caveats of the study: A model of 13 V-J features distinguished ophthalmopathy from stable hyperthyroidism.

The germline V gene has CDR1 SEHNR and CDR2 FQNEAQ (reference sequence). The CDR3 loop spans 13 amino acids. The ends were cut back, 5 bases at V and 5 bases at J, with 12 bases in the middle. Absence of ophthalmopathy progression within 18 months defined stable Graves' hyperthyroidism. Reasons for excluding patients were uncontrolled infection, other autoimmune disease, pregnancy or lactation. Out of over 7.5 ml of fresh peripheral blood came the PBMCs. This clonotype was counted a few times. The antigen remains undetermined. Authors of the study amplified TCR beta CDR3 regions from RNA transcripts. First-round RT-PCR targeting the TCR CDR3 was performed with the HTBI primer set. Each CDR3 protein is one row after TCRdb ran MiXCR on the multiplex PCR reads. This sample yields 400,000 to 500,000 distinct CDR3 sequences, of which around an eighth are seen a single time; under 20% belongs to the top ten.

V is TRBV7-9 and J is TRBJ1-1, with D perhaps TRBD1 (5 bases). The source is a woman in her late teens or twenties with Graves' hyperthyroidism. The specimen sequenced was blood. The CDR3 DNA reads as TGTGCCAGCAGCGGGGAGGGGAGGACTGAAGCTTTCTTT. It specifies CASSGEGRTEAFF.